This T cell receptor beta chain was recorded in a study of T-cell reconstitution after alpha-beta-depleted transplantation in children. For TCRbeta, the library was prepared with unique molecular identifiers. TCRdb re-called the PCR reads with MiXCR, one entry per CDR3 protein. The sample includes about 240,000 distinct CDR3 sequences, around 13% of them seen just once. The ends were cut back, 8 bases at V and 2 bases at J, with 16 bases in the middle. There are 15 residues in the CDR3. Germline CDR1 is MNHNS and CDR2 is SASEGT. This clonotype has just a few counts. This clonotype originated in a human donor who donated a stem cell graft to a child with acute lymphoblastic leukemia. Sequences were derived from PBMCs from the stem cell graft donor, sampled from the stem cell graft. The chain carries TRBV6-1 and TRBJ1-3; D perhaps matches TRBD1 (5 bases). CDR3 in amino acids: CASSRRGAPGNTIYF. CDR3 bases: TGTGCCAGCTCAAGAAGAGGGGCACCTGGAAACACCATATATTTT.